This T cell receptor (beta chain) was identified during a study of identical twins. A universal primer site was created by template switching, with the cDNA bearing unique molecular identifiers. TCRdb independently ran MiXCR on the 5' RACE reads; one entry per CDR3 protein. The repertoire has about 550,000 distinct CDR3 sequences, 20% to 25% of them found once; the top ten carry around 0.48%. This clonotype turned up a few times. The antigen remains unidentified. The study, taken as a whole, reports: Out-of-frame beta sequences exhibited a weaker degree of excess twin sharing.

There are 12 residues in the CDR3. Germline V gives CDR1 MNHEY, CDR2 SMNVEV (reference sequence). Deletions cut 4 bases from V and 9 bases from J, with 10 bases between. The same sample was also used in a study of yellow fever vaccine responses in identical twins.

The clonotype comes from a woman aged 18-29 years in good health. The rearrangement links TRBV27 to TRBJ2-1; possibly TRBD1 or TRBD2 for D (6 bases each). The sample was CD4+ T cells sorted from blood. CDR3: CASSSGAFEQFF. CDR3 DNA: TGTGCCAGCAGTTCGGGGGCGTTTGAGCAGTTCTTC.